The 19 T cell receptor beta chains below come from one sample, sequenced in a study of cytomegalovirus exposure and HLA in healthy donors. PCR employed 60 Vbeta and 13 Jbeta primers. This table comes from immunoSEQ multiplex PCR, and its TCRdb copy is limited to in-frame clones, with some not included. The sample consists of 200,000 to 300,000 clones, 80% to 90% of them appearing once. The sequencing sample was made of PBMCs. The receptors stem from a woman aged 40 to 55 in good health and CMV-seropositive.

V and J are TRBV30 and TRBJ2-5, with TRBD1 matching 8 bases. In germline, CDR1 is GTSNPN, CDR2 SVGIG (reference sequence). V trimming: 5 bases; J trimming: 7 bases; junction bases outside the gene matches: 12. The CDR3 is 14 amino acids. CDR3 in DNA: TGTGCCTGGTCTTTGGACAGGGAAACTGGGACCCAGTACTTC. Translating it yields CAWSLDRETGTQYF.

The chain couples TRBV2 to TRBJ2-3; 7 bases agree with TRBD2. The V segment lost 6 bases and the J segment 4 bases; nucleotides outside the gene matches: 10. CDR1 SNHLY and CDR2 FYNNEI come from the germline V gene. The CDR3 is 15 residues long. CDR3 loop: CASSRTRASADTQYF. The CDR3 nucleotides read TGTGCCAGCAGCAGGACTAGGGCTAGCGCAGATACGCAGTATTTT.

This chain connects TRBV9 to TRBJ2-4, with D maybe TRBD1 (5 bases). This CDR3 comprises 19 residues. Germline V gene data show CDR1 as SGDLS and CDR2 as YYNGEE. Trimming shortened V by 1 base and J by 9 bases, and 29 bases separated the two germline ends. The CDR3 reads CASSVSTGPTFGKNGIQYF. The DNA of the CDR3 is TGTGCCAGCAGCGTATCTACAGGCCCGACCTTCGGTAAGAATGGCATTCAGTACTTC.

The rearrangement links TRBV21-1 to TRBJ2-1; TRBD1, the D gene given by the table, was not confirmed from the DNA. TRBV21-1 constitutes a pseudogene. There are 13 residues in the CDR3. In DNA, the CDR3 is TGTGCCAGCAGCTCCCCAGGGCCCCATGAGCAGTTCTTC. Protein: CASSSPGPHEQFF.

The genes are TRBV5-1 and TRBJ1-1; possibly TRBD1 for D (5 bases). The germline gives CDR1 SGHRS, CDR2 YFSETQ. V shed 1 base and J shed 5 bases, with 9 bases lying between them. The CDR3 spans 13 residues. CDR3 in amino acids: CASSLRGETEAFF. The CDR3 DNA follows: TGCGCCAGCAGCTTGCGGGGGGAGACTGAAGCTTTCTTT.

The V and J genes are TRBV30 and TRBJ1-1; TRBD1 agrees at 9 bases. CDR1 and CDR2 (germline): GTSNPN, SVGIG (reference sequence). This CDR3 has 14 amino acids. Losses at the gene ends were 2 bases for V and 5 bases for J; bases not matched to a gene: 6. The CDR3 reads CAWSKGQGRTEAFF. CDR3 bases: TGTGCCTGGAGTAAGGGACAGGGTCGGACTGAAGCTTTCTTT.

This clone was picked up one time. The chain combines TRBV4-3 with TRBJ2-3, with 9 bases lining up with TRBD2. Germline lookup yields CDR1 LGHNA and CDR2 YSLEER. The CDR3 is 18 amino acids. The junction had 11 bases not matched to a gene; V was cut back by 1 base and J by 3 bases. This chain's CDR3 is CASSQGGGREGRTDTQYF. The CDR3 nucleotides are TGCGCCAGCAGCCAAGGTGGGGGGCGGGAGGGGAGGACAGATACGCAGTATTTT.

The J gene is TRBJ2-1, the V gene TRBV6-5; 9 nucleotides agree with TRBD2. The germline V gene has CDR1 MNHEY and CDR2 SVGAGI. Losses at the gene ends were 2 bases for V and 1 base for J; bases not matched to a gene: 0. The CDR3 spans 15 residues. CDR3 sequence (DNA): TGTGCCAGCAGTTACACTAGCGGGTCCTACAATGAGCAGTTCTTC. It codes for CASSYTSGSYNEQFF.

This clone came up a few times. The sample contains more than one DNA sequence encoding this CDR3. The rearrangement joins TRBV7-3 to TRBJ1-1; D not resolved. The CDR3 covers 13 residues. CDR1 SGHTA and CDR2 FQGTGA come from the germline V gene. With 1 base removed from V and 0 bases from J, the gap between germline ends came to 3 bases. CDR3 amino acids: CASSLSMNTEAFF. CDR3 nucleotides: TGTGCCAGCAGCTTAAGTATGAACACTGAAGCTTTCTTT.

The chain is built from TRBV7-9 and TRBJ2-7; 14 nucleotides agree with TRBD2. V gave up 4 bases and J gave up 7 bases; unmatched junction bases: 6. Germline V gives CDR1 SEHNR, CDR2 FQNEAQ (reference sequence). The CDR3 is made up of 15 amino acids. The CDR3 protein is CASSSGLAGVSEQYF. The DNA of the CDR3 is TGTGCCAGCAGCTCGGGACTAGCGGGAGTTTCGGAGCAGTACTTC.

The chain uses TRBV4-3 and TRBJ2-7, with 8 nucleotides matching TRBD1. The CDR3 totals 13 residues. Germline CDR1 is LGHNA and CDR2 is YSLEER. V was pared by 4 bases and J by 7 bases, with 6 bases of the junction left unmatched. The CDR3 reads CASSPQGAREQYF. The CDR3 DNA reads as TGCGCCAGCAGCCCTCAGGGGGCTAGGGAGCAGTACTTC.

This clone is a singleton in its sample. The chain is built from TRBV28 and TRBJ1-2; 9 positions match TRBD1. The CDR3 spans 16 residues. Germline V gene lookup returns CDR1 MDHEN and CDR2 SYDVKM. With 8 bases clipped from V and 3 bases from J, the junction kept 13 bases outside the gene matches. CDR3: CASVRAPGQGYYGYTF. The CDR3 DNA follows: TGTGCCAGCGTTAGGGCCCCGGGACAGGGATACTATGGCTACACCTTC.

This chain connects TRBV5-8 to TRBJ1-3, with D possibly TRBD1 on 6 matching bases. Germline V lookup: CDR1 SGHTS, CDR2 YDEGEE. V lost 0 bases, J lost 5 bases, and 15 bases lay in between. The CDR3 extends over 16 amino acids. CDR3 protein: CASSLGVTGSRNTIYF. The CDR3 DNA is TGTGCCAGCAGCTTGGGGGTAACAGGGTCCCGAAACACCATATATTTT. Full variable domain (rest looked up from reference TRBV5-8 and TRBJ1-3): EAGVTQSPTHLIKTRGQQATLRCSPISGHTSVYWYQQALGLGLQFLLWYDEGEERNRGNFPPRFSGRQFPNYSSELNVNALELEDSALYLCASSLGVTGSRNTIYFGEGSWLTVV.

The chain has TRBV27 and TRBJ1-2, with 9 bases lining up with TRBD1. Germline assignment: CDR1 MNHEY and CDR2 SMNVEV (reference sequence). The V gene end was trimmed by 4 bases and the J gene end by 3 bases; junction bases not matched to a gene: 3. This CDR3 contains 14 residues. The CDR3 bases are TGTGCCAGCAGTTACACAGGGGGCTACTATGGCTACACCTTC. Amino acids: CASSYTGGYYGYTF.

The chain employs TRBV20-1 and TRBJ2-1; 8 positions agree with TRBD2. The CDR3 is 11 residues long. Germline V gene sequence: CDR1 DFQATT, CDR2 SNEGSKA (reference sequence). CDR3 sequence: CGTSGYNEQFF. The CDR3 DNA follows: TGCGGTACTAGCGGCTACAATGAGCAGTTCTTC.

The CDR3 loop is CASSVTGVGTDTQYF. The CDR3, as DNA: TGTGCCAGCAGCGTAACGGGAGTGGGCACAGATACGCAGTATTTT. V gene TRBV9 combines with J gene TRBJ2-3; a weak D match, TRBD2 (6 bases). Germline CDR1 is SGDLS and CDR2 is YYNGEE. V lost 1 base and J 1 base, leaving 10 bases between the germline ends. The CDR3 is 15 amino acids.

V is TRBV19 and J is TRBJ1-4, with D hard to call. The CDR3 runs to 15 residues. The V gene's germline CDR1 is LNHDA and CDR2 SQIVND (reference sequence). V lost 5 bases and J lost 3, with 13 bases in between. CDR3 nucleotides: TGTGCCAGTAGTCTCACCCGGGGTCCTAATGAAAAACTGTTTTTT. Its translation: CASSLTRGPNEKLFF.

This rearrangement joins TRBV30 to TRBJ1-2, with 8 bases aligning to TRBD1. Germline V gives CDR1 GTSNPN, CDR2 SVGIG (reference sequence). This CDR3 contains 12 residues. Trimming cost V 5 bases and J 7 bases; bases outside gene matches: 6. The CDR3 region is CAWLGQGGGYTF. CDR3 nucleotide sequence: TGTGCCTGGCTCGGACAGGGTGGTGGCTACACCTTC.

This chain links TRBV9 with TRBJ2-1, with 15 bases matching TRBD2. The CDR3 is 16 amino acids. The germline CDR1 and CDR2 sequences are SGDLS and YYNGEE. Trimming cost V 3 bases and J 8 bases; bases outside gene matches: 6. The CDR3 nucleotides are TGTGCCAGCAGCGCAGGGACTAGCGGGAGGTTCGATGAGCAGTTCTTC. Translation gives CASSAGTSGRFDEQFF.